A single sample is the source of the 20 T cell receptor beta chains below, sequenced in a study of cytomegalovirus exposure and HLA in healthy donors listed by TCRdb under 2017. Libraries came from the immunoSEQ multiplex PCR assay. Drawn from immuneACCESS, this table holds only the in-frame rearrangements with V and J called that TCRdb kept. Clones are partly lost; checked studies trace under half to an unresolved V gene and leave the rest unexplained. The sample contains 100,000 to 150,000 clones, approximately 95% of them found a single time. Clones ranked in the top ten supply 1.7% of the sample. Sequences were obtained from PBMCs. These TCRs come from a man aged 18 to 29 in good health and CMV-seronegative.

The chain couples TRBV7-3 to TRBJ2-3, with 9 nucleotides matching TRBD2. Germline V gene lookup returns CDR1 SGHTA and CDR2 FQGTGA. The CDR3 length is 15 residues. J was trimmed by 6 bases and V by 5 bases; bases with no gene match: 9. CDR3 sequence: CASSPGAGGLDTQYF. Here the CDR3 DNA reads TGTGCCAGCAGCCCCGGAGCGGGAGGCCTTGATACGCAGTATTTT.

The rearrangement uses TRBV28 and TRBJ2-1; 8 bases are a match to TRBD2. The CDR3 covers 15 residues. The V gene's germline CDR1 is MDHEN and CDR2 SYDVKM. V was clipped by 4 bases and J by 0 bases; unmatched bases: 2. CDR3 protein: CASSSSGRSYNEQFF. CDR3 DNA sequence: TGTGCCAGCAGTTCTAGCGGGCGCTCCTACAATGAGCAGTTCTTC.

This clone has just one count. The chain has TRBV11-1 and TRBJ2-5; 9 nucleotides align to TRBD1. The CDR3 runs 14 residues. V shed 5 bases, J shed 7 bases, and the junction held 8 bases outside the gene matches. Germline-derived CDR1 and CDR2 are SGHAT and FQDESV (reference sequence). The CDR3 sequence is CASSLRTGEVTQYF. The CDR3 DNA follows: TGTGCCAGCAGCCTCAGGACAGGGGAGGTGACCCAGTACTTC.

The CDR3 protein is CASSGGGFYGYTF. CDR3 DNA: TGTGCCAGCAGTGGGGGGGGCTTCTATGGCTACACCTTC. The chain has TRBV2 and TRBJ1-2; TRBD1 might be the D (6 bases). There are 13 residues in the CDR3. Germline CDR1 is SNHLY and CDR2 is FYNNEI. V lost 4 bases and J 4 bases, leaving 10 bases between the germline ends.

This chain joins TRBV29-1 and TRBJ2-2; the D gene is possibly TRBD2 (5 bases). The CDR3 totals 14 residues. CDR1 SQVTM and CDR2 ANQGSEA come from the germline V gene. V shed 2 bases and J shed 2 bases, with 9 bases lying between them. The CDR3 DNA is TGCAGCGTTGAAAGGACTCCCAACACCGGGGAGCTGTTTTTT. Its translation: CSVERTPNTGELFF.

This chain joins TRBV6-5 and TRBJ2-5; 7 positions match TRBD1. The V and J ends lost 7 bases and 4 bases, in that order; junction bases with no gene match: 9. CDR3 length: 14 amino acids. The germline gives CDR1 MNHEY, CDR2 SVGAGI. CDR3 sequence (DNA): TGTGCCAGCACCACTACTCCAGGGGGAGAGACCCAGTACTTC. Its translation: CASTTTPGGETQYF.

Only a few counts were recorded for this clone. The V and J genes are TRBV7-9 and TRBJ2-7; 9 positions agree with TRBD1. J lost 3 bases, V lost 5 bases, and 5 bases had no gene match. The germline CDR1 and CDR2 sequences are SEHNR and FQNEAQ (reference sequence). This CDR3 region has 14 residues. CDR3 sequence (DNA): TGTGCCAGCAGCCCGACGGGACAGGGCTACGAGCAGTACTTC. Encoded protein: CASSPTGQGYEQYF.

The chain uses TRBV11-2 and TRBJ1-1, with 8 bases fitting TRBD1. The CDR3 extends over 15 amino acids. Germline values: CDR1 SGHAT, CDR2 FQNNGV. V was clipped by 5 bases and J by 3 bases; unmatched bases: 8. The CDR3 coding sequence is TGTGCCAGCAGCGCAGTCAGGGGGCGCGACACTGAAGCTTTCTTT. Translated, it gives CASSAVRGRDTEAFF.

The chain combines TRBV18 with TRBJ2-3, with 14 nucleotides matching TRBD2. Per the germline V gene, CDR1 is KGHSH and CDR2 is LQKENI. The CDR3 extends over 17 amino acids. The V and J ends lost 4 bases and 0 bases, in that order; junction bases with no gene match: 3. The CDR3 is CASSRGLAGESTDTQYF. DNA of the CDR3: TGTGCCAGCTCACGGGGACTAGCGGGAGAGAGCACAGATACGCAGTATTTT.

This chain joins TRBV12-5 and TRBJ2-5, with D maybe TRBD2 (5 bases). The CDR3 sequence is 20 residues long. The V end lost 2 bases, the J end lost 5 bases, and 30 bases lay between the germline ends. The germline V gene encodes CDR1 LGHNT and CDR2 FRNRAP. CDR3 DNA sequence: TGTGCTAGTGGTTTGCCATCGGCCCATATTGGACCCCTTGGGGAGGAGACCCAGTACTTC. This translates into CASGLPSAHIGPLGEETQYF.

This clone showed up just once. The chain employs TRBV4-1 and TRBJ2-7, with D possibly being TRBD1 (5 bases). The CDR3 has 12 amino acids. V shed 6 bases and J shed 4 bases, with 10 bases lying between them. In germline, CDR1 is MGHRA, CDR2 YSYEKL. CDR3 bases: TGCGCCAGCAGTCCTAGGGGTTACGAGCAGTACTTC. It is translated as CASSPRGYEQYF.

The genes are TRBV7-9 and TRBJ2-1; 8 nucleotides line up with TRBD1. The germline V gene encodes CDR1 SEHNR and CDR2 FQNEAQ (reference sequence). V lost 3 bases and J lost 2; bases outside the gene matches: 6. The CDR3 has 16 amino acids. The CDR3 here is CASSFPDREAYNEQFF. The CDR3 coding sequence is TGTGCCAGCAGCTTCCCGGACAGGGAGGCCTACAATGAGCAGTTCTTC.

The chain combines TRBV5-4 with TRBJ1-1; TRBD1 matches 8 bases. Germline CDR1 and CDR2: SGHNT and YYREEE (reference sequence). The CDR3 is 13 residues long. The V segment lost 7 bases and the J segment 3 bases; nucleotides outside the gene matches: 5. The CDR3 loop reads CASGVGQDTEAFF. Here the CDR3 DNA reads TGTGCCAGCGGTGTGGGACAGGACACTGAAGCTTTCTTT.

The chain recombines TRBV19 with TRBJ2-7; the match to TRBD1 covers 7 bases. The CDR3 extends over 15 amino acids. Trimming at V came to 1 base and at J to 0 bases, leaving 3 bases not matched to a gene. Germline CDR1 is LNHDA and CDR2 is SQIVND (reference sequence). The CDR3 nucleotides read TGTGCCAGTAGTATAGGACAGGGACCCTCCTACGAGCAGTACTTC. This codes for CASSIGQGPSYEQYF. Together with reference TRBV19 and TRBJ2-7, the CDR3 gives the full variable domain: DGGITQSPKYLFRKEGQNVTLSCEQNLNHDAMYWYRQDPGQGLRLIYYSQIVNDFQKGDIAEGYSVSREKKESFPLTVTSAQKNPTAFYLCASSIGQGPSYEQYFGPGTRLTVT.

This chain joins TRBV7-9 and TRBJ2-7, with D possibly matching TRBD1 (5 bases). Germline CDR1 SEHNR, CDR2 FQNEAQ (reference sequence). CDR3 length equals 14 residues. V was shortened by 1 base and J by 2 bases, with 9 bases between the two germline ends. The CDR3 reads CASSLELRAYEQYF. The CDR3 DNA is TGTGCCAGCAGCTTAGAACTCAGGGCCTACGAGCAGTACTTC.

The gene calls are TRBV4-1 and TRBJ2-2; 14 positions match TRBD2. The CDR3 has 16 residues. The trim removed 2 bases at V and 8 bases at J, leaving 4 bases unmatched. The germline V gene encodes CDR1 MGHRA and CDR2 YSYEKL. Written as DNA, the CDR3 is TGCGCCAGCAGCCAAACCGGACTAGCGGGAGGAGGGGAGCTGTTTTTT. Residues: CASSQTGLAGGGELFF.

The chain recombines TRBV23-1 with TRBJ2-1, with TRBD1 identical over 11 bases. TRBV23-1 is classed as an ORF, of uncertain function. V shed 1 base and J 7 bases; nucleotides not matched to a gene: 9. The CDR3 length is 17 residues. The CDR3 nucleotides read TGCGCCAGCAGTCAATGTCATCGGGACAGGGGGTTTAATGAGCAGTTCTTC. Its translation: CASSQCHRDRGFNEQFF.

The chain joins TRBV9 to TRBJ1-2; TRBD1 is a possible D gene (6 bases). Trimming shortened V by 4 bases and J by 4 bases, and 14 bases separated the two germline ends. There are 14 residues in the CDR3. Per the germline V gene, CDR1 is SGDLS and CDR2 is YYNGEE. Here the CDR3 reads CASSPSLGAYGYTF. Here the CDR3 DNA reads TGTGCCAGCAGCCCTTCCCTGGGGGCCTATGGCTACACCTTC.

Here the CDR3 DNA reads TGTGCCAGCAGTCCCTGGGTGAGGGGGCGAGGGGAAAAACTGTTTTTT. It specifies CASSPWVRGRGEKLFF. This chain uses TRBV28 with TRBJ1-4, with 7 bases aligning to TRBD1. The V gene's germline CDR1 is MDHEN and CDR2 SYDVKM. The CDR3 contains 16 residues. J was trimmed by 8 bases and V by 5 bases; bases with no gene match: 14.

The rearrangement joins TRBV7-2 to TRBJ2-3, with 9 bases fitting TRBD2. The junction had 7 bases not matched to a gene; V was cut back by 5 bases and J by 1 base. The CDR3 has 16 amino acids. Germline lookup yields CDR1 SGHTA and CDR2 FQGNSA. The DNA for the CDR3 is TGTGCCAGCAGCCTTGTAGCGGGAGCGGGCACAGATACGCAGTATTTT. This sequence encodes CASSLVAGAGTDTQYF.